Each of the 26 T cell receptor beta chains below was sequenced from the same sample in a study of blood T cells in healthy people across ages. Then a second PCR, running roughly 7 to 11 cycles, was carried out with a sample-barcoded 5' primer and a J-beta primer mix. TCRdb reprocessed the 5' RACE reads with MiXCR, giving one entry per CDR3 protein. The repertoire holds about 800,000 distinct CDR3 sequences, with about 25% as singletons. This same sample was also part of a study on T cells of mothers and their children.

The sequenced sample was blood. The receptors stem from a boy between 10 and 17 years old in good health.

CDR3 sequence (DNA): TGTGCCAGCAGTTTTGAGGAAGGCACTGAAGCTTTCTTT. It translates to CASSFEEGTEAFF. This rearrangement joins TRBV12-3 or TRBV12-4 to TRBJ1-1; D remains unclear. This CDR3 has 13 residues. V lost 3 bases to trimming and J lost 4 bases, with 9 bases between them.

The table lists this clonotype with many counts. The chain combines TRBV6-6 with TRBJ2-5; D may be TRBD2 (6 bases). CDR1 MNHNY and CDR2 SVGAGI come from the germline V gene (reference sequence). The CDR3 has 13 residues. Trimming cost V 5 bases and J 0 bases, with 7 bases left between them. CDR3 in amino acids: CASSREYQETQYF. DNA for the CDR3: TGTGCCAGCAGTCGGGAGTACCAAGAGACCCAGTACTTC.

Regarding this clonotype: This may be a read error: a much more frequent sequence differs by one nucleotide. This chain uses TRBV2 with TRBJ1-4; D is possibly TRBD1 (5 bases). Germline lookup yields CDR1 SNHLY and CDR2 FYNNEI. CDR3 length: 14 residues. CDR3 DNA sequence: TGTGCCAGCAACGGTCGCAGGGAAGGCGAAAAACTGCTTTTT. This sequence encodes CASNGRREGEKLLF.

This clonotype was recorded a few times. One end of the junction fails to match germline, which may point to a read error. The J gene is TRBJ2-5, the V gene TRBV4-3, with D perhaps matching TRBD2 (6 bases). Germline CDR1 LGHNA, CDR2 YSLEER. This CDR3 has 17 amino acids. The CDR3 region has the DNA TGCGCCAGCAGCCAAGATGTGGCGGGATCAATCCAAGAGACCCAGTGCTTC. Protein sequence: CASSQDVAGSIQETQCF.

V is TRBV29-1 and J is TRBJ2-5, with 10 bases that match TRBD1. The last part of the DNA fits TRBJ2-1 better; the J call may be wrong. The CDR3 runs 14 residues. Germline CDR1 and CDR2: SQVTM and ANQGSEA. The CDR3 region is CSVDPPGQGNEQFF. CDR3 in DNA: TGCAGCGTAGACCCCCCGGGACAGGGGAATGAGCAGTTCTTC.

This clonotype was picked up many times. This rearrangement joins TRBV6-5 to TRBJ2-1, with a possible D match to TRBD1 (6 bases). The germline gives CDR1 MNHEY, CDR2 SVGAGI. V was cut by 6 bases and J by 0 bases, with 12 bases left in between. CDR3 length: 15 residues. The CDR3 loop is CASSLDRSSYNEQFF. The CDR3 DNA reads TGTGCCAGCAGCCTCGACAGGAGCTCCTACAATGAGCAGTTCTTC.

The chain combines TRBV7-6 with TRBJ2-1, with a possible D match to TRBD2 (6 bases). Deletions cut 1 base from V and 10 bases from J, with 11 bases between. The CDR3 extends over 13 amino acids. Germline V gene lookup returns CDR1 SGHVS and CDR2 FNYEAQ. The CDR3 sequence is CASSLGSGGEQFF. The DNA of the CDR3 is TGTGCCAGCAGCTTAGGTAGCGGTGGAGAGCAGTTCTTC.

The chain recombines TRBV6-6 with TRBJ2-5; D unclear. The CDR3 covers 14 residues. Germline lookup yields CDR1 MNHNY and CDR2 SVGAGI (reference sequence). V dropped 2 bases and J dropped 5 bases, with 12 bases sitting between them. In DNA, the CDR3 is TGTGCCAGCAGTTACATCCGGGTTGAGGAGACCCAGTACTTC. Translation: CASSYIRVEETQYF.

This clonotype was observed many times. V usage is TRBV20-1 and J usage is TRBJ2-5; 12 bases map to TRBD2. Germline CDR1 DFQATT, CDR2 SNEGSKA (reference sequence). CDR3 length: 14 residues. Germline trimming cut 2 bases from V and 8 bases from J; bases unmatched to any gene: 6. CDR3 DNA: TGCAGTGCTAGACAGGGACTAGCGGGTTACACCCAGTACTTC. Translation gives CSARQGLAGYTQYF.

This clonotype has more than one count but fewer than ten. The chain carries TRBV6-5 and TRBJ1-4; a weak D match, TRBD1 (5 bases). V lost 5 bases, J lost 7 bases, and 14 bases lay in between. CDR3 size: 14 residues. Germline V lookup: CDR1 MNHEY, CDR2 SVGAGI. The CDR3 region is CASSPSTVAEKLFF. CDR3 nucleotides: TGTGCCAGCAGTCCATCGACAGTAGCTGAAAAACTGTTTTTT.

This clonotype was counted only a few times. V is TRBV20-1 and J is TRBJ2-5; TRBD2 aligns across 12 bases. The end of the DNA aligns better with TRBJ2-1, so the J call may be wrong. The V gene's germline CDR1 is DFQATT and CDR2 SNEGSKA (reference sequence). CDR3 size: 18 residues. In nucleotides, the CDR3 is TGCAGTGCTAGAGATCTAATACTAGCGGGAGGTAGGAAGGGTGAGCAGTTCTTC. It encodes CSARDLILAGGRKGEQFF.

The CDR3 is CSVGDPETQYF. The DNA for the CDR3 is TGCAGCGTGGGGGACCCAGAGACCCAGTACTTC. The chain couples TRBV29-1 to TRBJ2-5; D may correspond to TRBD1 or TRBD2 (5 bases each). The V gene lost 6 bases and the J gene lost 4 bases, with 9 bases spanning the gap. The CDR3 totals 11 residues. The germline gives CDR1 SQVTM, CDR2 ANQGSEA. Filled out from reference TRBV29-1 and TRBJ2-5, the complete variable domain reads SAVISQKPSRDICQRGTSLTIQCQVDSQVTMMFWYRQQPGQSLTLIATANQGSEATYESGFVIDKFPISRPNLTFSTLTVSNMSPEDSSIYLCSVGDPETQYFGPGTRLLVL.

The CDR3 nucleotides read TGTGCCAGCAGTTACATGTCCATAAGCACAGATACGCAGTATTTT. Translated, it gives CASSYMSISTDTQYF. The rearrangement uses TRBV6-6 and TRBJ2-3; D is ambiguous. The CDR3 contains 15 residues. Between the trimmed V and J ends, which lost 2 bases and 0 bases, there was a span of 9 bases. CDR1 and CDR2 from the germline V gene are MNHNY and SVGAGI (reference sequence).

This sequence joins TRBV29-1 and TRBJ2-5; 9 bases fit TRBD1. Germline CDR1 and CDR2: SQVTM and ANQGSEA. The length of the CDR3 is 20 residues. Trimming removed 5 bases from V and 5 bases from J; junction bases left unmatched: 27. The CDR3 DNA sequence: TGCAGCGTTCCGAGAGGATCACCTCAACCCCGGACAGGGGCCAAGGAGACCCAGTACTTC. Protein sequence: CSVPRGSPQPRTGAKETQYF.

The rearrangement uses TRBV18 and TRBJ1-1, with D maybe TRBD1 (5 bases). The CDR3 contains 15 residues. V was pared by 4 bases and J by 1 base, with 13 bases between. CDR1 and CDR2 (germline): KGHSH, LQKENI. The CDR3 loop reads CASSQGIEGNTEAFF. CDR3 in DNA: TGTGCCAGCTCACAGGGGATCGAGGGGAACACTGAAGCTTTCTTT.

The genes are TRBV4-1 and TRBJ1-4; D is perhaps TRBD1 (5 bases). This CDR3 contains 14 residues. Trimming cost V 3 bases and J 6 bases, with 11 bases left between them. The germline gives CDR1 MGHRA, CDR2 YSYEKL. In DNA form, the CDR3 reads TGCGCCAGCAGCCACCGGGACGGAGATGAAAAACTGTTTTTT. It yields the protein CASSHRDGDEKLFF.

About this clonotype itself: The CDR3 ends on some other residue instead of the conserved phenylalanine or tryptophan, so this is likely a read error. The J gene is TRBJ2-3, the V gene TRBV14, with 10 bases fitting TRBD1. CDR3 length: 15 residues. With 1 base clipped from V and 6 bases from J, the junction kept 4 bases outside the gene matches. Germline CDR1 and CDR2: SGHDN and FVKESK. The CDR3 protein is CASSQGDRGWDTQYL. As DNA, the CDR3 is TGTGCCAGCAGCCAAGGGGACAGGGGATGGGATACGCAGTATCTT.

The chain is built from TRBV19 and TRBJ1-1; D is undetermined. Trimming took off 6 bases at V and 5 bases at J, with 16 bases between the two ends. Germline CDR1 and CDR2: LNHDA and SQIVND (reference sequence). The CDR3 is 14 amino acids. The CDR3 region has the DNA TGTGCCAGTAGATTGAGGCTCAAGGAGACTGAAGCTTTCTTT. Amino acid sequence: CASRLRLKETEAFF.

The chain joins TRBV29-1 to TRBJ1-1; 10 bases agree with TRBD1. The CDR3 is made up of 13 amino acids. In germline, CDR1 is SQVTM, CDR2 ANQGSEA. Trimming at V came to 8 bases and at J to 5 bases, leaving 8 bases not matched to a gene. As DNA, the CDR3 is TGCAGCTTTCGGACAGGGGGGAAGACTGAAGCTTTCTTT. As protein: CSFRTGGKTEAFF.

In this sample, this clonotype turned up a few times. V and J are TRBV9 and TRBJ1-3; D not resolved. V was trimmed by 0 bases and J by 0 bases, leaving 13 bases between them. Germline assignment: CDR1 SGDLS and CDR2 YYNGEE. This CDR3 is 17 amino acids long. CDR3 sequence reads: CASSVDSQSRSGNTIYF. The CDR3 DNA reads TGTGCCAGCAGCGTAGACAGTCAGAGCCGCTCTGGAAACACCATATATTTT.

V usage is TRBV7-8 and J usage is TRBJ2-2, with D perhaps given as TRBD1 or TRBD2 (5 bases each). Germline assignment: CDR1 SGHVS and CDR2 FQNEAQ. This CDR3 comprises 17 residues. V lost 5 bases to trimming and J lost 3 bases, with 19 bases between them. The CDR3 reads CASSPGTGAIYTGELFF. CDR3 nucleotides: TGTGCCAGCAGCCCCGGGACCGGCGCCATTTACACCGGGGAGCTGTTTTTT.

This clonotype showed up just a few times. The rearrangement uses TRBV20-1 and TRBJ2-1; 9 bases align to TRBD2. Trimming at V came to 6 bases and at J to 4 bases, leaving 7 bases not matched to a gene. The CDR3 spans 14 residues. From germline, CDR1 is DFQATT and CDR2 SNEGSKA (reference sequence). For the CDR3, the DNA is TGCAGTGCAGCCCCTAGCGGGACGTACAATGAGCAGTTCTTC. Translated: CSAAPSGTYNEQFF.

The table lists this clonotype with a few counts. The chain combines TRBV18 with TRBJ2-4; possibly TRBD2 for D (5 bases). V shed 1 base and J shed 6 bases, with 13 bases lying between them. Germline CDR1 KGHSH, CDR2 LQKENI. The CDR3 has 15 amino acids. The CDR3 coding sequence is TGTGCCAGCTCACCACATCTGGGAGAAGGAAACATTCAGTACTTC. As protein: CASSPHLGEGNIQYF.

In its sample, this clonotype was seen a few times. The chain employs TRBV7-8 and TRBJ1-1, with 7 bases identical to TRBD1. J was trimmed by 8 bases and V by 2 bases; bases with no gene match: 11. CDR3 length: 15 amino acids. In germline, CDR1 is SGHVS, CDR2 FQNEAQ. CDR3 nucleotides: TGTGCCAGCAGCTTACTTCCGGCTGGACAGGCCGAAGCTTTCTTT. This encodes CASSLLPAGQAEAFF.

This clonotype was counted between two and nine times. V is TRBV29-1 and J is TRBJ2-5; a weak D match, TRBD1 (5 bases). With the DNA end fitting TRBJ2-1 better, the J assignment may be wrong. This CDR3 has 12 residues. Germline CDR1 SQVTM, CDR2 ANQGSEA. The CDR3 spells CSVEQGINEQFF. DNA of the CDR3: TGCAGCGTTGAACAGGGAATCAATGAGCAGTTCTTC.

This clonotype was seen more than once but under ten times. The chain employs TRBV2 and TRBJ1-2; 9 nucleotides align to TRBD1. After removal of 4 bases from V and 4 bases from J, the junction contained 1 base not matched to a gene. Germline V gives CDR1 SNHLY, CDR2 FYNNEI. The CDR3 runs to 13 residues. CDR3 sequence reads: CASSGTGAYGYTF. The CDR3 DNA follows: TGTGCCAGCAGTGGGACAGGGGCCTATGGCTACACCTTC.